This T cell receptor (beta chain) is from a study of blood T cell repertoires in COVID-19. Looking at the study overall: The analysed material was cDNA or gDNA that came from T cells, B-cell-depleted T cells, or PBMCs.

Repertoires were generated with immunoSEQ multiplex PCR, while TCRdb's copy carries only in-frame clones and drops some. The repertoire holds approximately 300,000 clones, with roughly 80% as singletons. CDR1 and CDR2 from the germline V gene are SQVTM and ANQGSEA. This CDR3 is 12 amino acids long. The V end was cut by 5 bases, the J end by 10 bases, with 17 bases between. This chain links TRBV29-1 with TRBJ1-1, with no clear D. The clonotype originates from a woman in her fifties or sixties with active or convalescent COVID-19. The sample taken for sequencing was peripheral blood. CDR3 sequence reads: CSVSNTLEVAFF. Written as DNA, the CDR3 is TGCAGCGTTAGCAACACCCTAGAGGTAGCTTTCTTT.